Shown below are 11 T cell receptor beta chains from a single sample sequenced in a study of blood T cells in healthy people across ages. Sample-barcoded 5' priming and a J-beta primer mix drove a second PCR of roughly 6 to 12 cycles. TCRdb processed the 5' RACE reads anew with MiXCR; each CDR3 protein has one entry. The table records around 800,000 distinct CDR3 sequences, roughly 50% of them present only once. The material sequenced was blood. All receptors come from a man aged 80 or over in good health.

V is TRBV9 and J is TRBJ2-4, with 10 nucleotides matching TRBD1. The J call could be wrong; TRBJ2-7 is a better fit for the DNA end. The CDR3 is 16 residues long. The V gene's germline CDR1 is SGDLS and CDR2 YYNGEE. The CDR3 DNA sequence: TGTGCCAGCAGCACCCGGACAGGGGGTGACCCCTACGAGCAGTACTTC. Its protein is CASSTRTGGDPYEQYF.

This clonotype was seen a handful of times. This chain links TRBV29-1 with TRBJ2-5, with 7 bases aligning to TRBD1. Looked up from germline, CDR1 is SQVTM and CDR2 is ANQGSEA. The CDR3 contains 11 residues. The V and J ends lost 6 bases and 5 bases, in that order; junction bases with no gene match: 3. In nucleotides, the CDR3 is TGCAGCGTCCCCAGGGGGGAGACCCAGTACTTC. The encoded protein is CSVPRGETQYF.

To note about this clonotype: An end of the junction differs from the germline gene, which may be a read error. This chain connects TRBV27 to TRBJ1-2; D uncertain. CDR3 length: 15 residues. The germline gives CDR1 MNHEY, CDR2 SMNVEV (reference sequence). CDR3 DNA sequence: TGTACCAGCAGGAGATACGGTGGGGAAAACTATGGCTACACCTTC. This translates into CTSRRYGGENYGYTF.

This chain uses TRBV5-1 with TRBJ2-1, with 7 bases lining up with TRBD2. The J segment lost 6 bases and the V segment lost 8 bases, leaving 11 bases of the junction unmatched. The CDR3 loop spans 14 amino acids. The germline V gene encodes CDR1 SGHRS and CDR2 YFSETQ. CDR3 DNA: TGCGCCAGTCGAGCGGGGCCTACCTCCAATGAGCAGTTCTTC. It encodes CASRAGPTSNEQFF.

The chain links TRBV29-1 to TRBJ2-6; a weak D match, TRBD1 (6 bases). The ends were cut back, 7 bases at V and 4 bases at J, with 11 bases in the middle. This CDR3 is built from 13 residues. The V gene's germline CDR1 is SQVTM and CDR2 ANQGSEA. The CDR3 DNA sequence: TGCAGCGCTGGACAGATAGGGGCCAACGTCCTGACTTTC. It translates to CSAGQIGANVLTF.

This clonotype turned up a few times. V and J are TRBV6-5 and TRBJ2-7; the match to TRBD2 covers 9 bases. This CDR3 region has 17 residues. Germline-derived CDR1 and CDR2 are MNHEY and SVGAGI. The V and J ends lost 0 bases and 2 bases, in that order; junction bases with no gene match: 8. CDR3 in DNA: TGTGCCAGCAGTTACTCGAAGCGGGAGGTTTTTCCCTACGAGCAGTACTTC. It specifies CASSYSKREVFPYEQYF.

As for this clonotype: Because the CDR3's place on the DNA is in doubt, the DNA is left out and the CDR3 is given as listed by TCRdb. The chain is built from TRBV21-1 and TRBJ2-1; the D segment call TRBD2 is taken from the table without a DNA check. TRBV21-1 counts as a pseudogene. The CDR3 adds up to 17 amino acids, both ends counted. The CDR3 sequence is CASSVATGTSGSSEQYF.

The chain recombines TRBV24-1 with TRBJ2-2; possible D gene TRBD1, 6 bases. Germline CDR1 is KGHDR and CDR2 is SFDVKD. The V gene lost 4 bases and the J gene lost 0 bases, with 11 bases spanning the gap. The length of the CDR3 is 16 residues. The CDR3 reads CATSERTAPNTGELFF. The CDR3 DNA follows: TGTGCCACCAGTGAGCGGACAGCCCCGAACACCGGGGAGCTGTTTTTT.

The chain uses TRBV3-1 and TRBJ2-1; 10 nucleotides agree with TRBD2. The V gene end was trimmed by 7 bases and the J gene end by 5 bases; junction bases not matched to a gene: 8. Germline assignment: CDR1 LGHDT and CDR2 YNNKEL (reference sequence). CDR3 length: 15 amino acids. CDR3 DNA: TGTGCCAGCACCCGGGGGCTAGCGGGAGACAATGAGCAGTTCTTC. It is translated as CASTRGLAGDNEQFF.

This chain joins TRBV9 and TRBJ2-1; D remains unclear. CDR3 length equals 13 residues. Germline V gives CDR1 SGDLS, CDR2 YYNGEE. Between the trimmed V and J ends, which lost 0 bases and 6 bases, there was a span of 7 bases. CDR3 protein: CASSVGPFNEQFF. The DNA of the CDR3 is TGTGCCAGCAGCGTAGGTCCGTTCAATGAGCAGTTCTTC.

This clonotype has a handful of counts. The V call is TRBV5-5, the J call TRBJ2-1, with TRBD2 matching over 7 bases. Germline assignment: CDR1 SGHKS and CDR2 YYEKEE (reference sequence). The CDR3 sequence is 17 residues long. The junction had 8 bases not matched to a gene; V was cut back by 1 base and J by 1 base. The CDR3 DNA reads as TGTGCCAGCAGCTTGTCCTATCGGACTAGTTCCTACAATGAGCAGTTCTTC. Its protein is CASSLSYRTSSYNEQFF.